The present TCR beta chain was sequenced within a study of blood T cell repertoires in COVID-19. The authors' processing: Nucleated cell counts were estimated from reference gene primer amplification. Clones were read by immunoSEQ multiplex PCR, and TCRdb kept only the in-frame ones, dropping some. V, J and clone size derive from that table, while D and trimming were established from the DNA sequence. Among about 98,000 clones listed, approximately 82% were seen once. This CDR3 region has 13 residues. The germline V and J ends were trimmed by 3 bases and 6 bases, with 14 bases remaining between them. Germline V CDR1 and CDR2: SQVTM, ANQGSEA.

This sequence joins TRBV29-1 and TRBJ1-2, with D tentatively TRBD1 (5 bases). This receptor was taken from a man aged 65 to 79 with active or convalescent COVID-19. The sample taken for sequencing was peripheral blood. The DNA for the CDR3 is TGCAGCGTTGATGACAGCATACTAAATGGCTACACCTTC. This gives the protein CSVDDSILNGYTF.